What follows are 28 T cell receptor beta chains derived from one specimen sequenced in a study of T cells in tuberculosis. TCRdb's copy holds only in-frame clones and misses some; the assay was immunoSEQ multiplex PCR. Of 30,000 to 40,000 clones listed, approximately 94% are singletons. Time point noted: new active TB diagnosis, blood taken before or within 7 days of starting treatment. The sample here was PBMCs, taken at tuberculosis diagnosis. These receptor sequences come from an adult with tuberculosis.

This clone was detected only once. The chain carries TRBV4-2 and TRBJ2-3; 8 nucleotides match TRBD2. The V gene's germline CDR1 is LGHNA and CDR2 YNFKEQ. The CDR3 runs to 15 residues. J lost 2 bases, V lost 11 bases, and 12 bases had no gene match. This chain's CDR3 is CASRGGRQYTDTQYF. The CDR3 nucleotides read TGTGCCTCCCGGGGGGGGCGACAGTACACAGATACGCAGTATTTT.

This clone showed up just once. This chain links TRBV6-1 with TRBJ1-6, with D maybe TRBD1 (6 bases). The V and J ends lost 8 bases and 1 base respectively, with 9 bases between them. Germline loops: CDR1 MNHNS, CDR2 SASEGT. The CDR3 totals 14 residues. The CDR3 loop is CASQGLSYNSPLHF. CDR3 nucleotide sequence: TGTGCCAGCCAGGGGTTATCCTATAATTCACCCCTCCACTTT.

The chain combines TRBV4-3 with TRBJ1-1; no reliable D call. Trimming pared 3 bases from V and 1 base from J, leaving 12 bases between. The germline gives CDR1 LGHNA, CDR2 YSLEER. The CDR3 contains 15 residues. In DNA, the CDR3 is TGCGCCAGCAGCCAGGCACTAGGACGGAACACTGAAGCTTTCTTT. This gives the protein CASSQALGRNTEAFF.

This sequence joins TRBV6-7 and TRBJ2-4; a weak D match, TRBD1 (6 bases). TRBV6-7 is reported as an ORF; its role is uncertain. The ends were cut back, 7 bases at V and 0 bases at J, with 16 bases in the middle. This CDR3 contains 16 residues. In nucleotides, the CDR3 is TGTGCCAGCATCCCCGGACAGAAATTAGCCAAAAACATTCAGTACTTC. Translating gives CASIPGQKLAKNIQYF.

This chain connects TRBV19 to TRBJ2-5; D is unresolved. With 4 bases removed from V and 6 bases from J, the gap between germline ends came to 12 bases. This CDR3 contains 13 residues. From germline, CDR1 is LNHDA and CDR2 SQIVND (reference sequence). The CDR3 region is CASSTSSSKTQYF. CDR3 coding DNA: TGTGCCAGTAGTACCTCCTCATCTAAGACCCAGTACTTC. Filled out from reference TRBV19 and TRBJ2-5, the complete variable domain reads DGGITQSPKYLFRKEGQNVTLSCEQNLNHDAMYWYRQDPGQGLRLIYYSQIVNDFQKGDIAEGYSVSREKKESFPLTVTSAQKNPTAFYLCASSTSSSKTQYFGPGTRLLVL.

The chain joins TRBV5-6 to TRBJ1-1; D unclear. The V end was cut by 0 bases, the J end by 5 bases, with 5 bases between. The CDR3 length is 12 residues. The germline V gene has CDR1 SGHDT and CDR2 YYEEEE. DNA for the CDR3: TGTGCCAGCAGCTTGGACAGAACTGAAGCTTTCTTT. Residues: CASSLDRTEAFF.

The chain carries TRBV11-3 and TRBJ1-1; D remains unclear. The CDR3 has 15 residues. Trimming stripped 5 bases from V and 0 bases from J, with 13 bases between. Germline CDR1 reads SGHNT; CDR2 reads YENEEA. The CDR3 spells CASSPIEALNTEAFF. The CDR3 DNA reads TGTGCCAGCAGCCCCATCGAGGCGTTGAACACTGAAGCTTTCTTT. Full variable domain (rest looked up from reference TRBV11-3 and TRBJ1-1): EAGVVQSPRYKIIEKKQPVAFWCNPISGHNTLYWYLQNLGQGPELLIRYENEEAVDDSQLPKDRFSAERLKGVDSTLKIQPAELGDSAVYLCASSPIEALNTEAFFGQGTRLTVV.

The rearrangement uses TRBV18 and TRBJ1-2; possible D gene TRBD1, 6 bases. This CDR3 contains 16 residues. Trimming stripped 3 bases from V and 7 bases from J, with 21 bases between. CDR1 KGHSH and CDR2 LQKENI come from the germline V gene. In nucleotides, the CDR3 is TGTGCCAGCTCACCCGATCAGCAGGGGATGGTTTCTGGCTACACCTTC. It codes for CASSPDQQGMVSGYTF.

This chain links TRBV18 with TRBJ1-1; D might be TRBD1 (5 bases). The length of the CDR3 is 17 residues. Trimming stripped 7 bases from V and 4 bases from J, with 25 bases between. Germline lookup yields CDR1 KGHSH and CDR2 LQKENI. CDR3 region: CASYPRQGHGSGTEAFF. The CDR3 DNA follows: TGTGCCAGCTACCCGAGGCAGGGCCACGGATCGGGCACTGAAGCTTTCTTT.

The chain joins TRBV28 to TRBJ1-2; maybe TRBD1 (6 bases). Germline CDR1 and CDR2: MDHEN and SYDVKM. CDR3 length equals 14 residues. Trimming pared 8 bases from V and 8 bases from J, leaving 21 bases between. CDR3: CASSRPGGAQGYTF. CDR3 DNA sequence: TGTGCCAGCTCCCGGCCCGGGGGGGCTCAGGGCTACACCTTC.

The DNA for the CDR3 is TGTGCCAGCAGCTCTACTGGCGGGGGGGCCGGGAAAAACATTCAGTACTTC. This sequence encodes CASSSTGGGAGKNIQYF. This chain joins TRBV11-3 and TRBJ2-4; 9 positions match TRBD2. The J segment lost 4 bases and the V segment lost 4 bases, leaving 11 bases of the junction unmatched. CDR1 and CDR2 from the germline V gene are SGHNT and YENEEA. This CDR3 is built from 17 residues.

This clone was seen a single time. The chain combines TRBV12-5 with TRBJ2-3; the D gene is possibly TRBD2 (5 bases). CDR1 and CDR2 (germline): LGHNT, FRNRAP. The CDR3 is 14 residues long. Between the trimmed V and J ends, which lost 2 bases and 6 bases, there was a span of 12 bases. CDR3 region: CASGLSAAGDTQYF. CDR3 DNA sequence: TGTGCTAGTGGTTTGTCAGCGGCTGGGGATACGCAGTATTTT.

The chain couples TRBV6-4 to TRBJ2-3; 8 nucleotides line up with TRBD2. The CDR3 runs to 15 residues. After removal of 6 bases from V and 1 base from J, the junction contained 6 bases not matched to a gene. The germline V gene has CDR1 MRHNA and CDR2 SNTAGT. The CDR3 nucleotides are TGTGCCAGCAGAGTGACTAGCGTCGGCACAGATACGCAGTATTTT. This codes for CASRVTSVGTDTQYF.

The chain is built from TRBV4-1 and TRBJ1-5; maybe TRBD1 (5 bases). The CDR3 runs 14 residues. The germline V and J ends were trimmed by 6 bases and 0 bases, with 9 bases remaining between them. Germline CDR1 and CDR2: MGHRA and YSYEKL. The DNA of the CDR3 is TGCGCCAGCAGTTCAGGGCATAGCAATCAGCCCCAGCATTTT. Translating gives CASSSGHSNQPQHF.

The chain carries TRBV30 and TRBJ2-5, with TRBD2 identical over 8 bases. The CDR3 spans 18 residues. Germline CDR1 reads GTSNPN; CDR2 reads SVGIG (reference sequence). The J segment lost 1 base and the V segment lost 5 bases, leaving 18 bases of the junction unmatched. CDR3 residues: CAWGRPPRGGPLQETQYF. The CDR3 coding sequence is TGTGCCTGGGGACGCCCTCCCCGGGGGGGCCCTCTCCAAGAGACCCAGTACTTC.

This clone was recorded only once. This chain connects TRBV6-5 to TRBJ1-4; 8 bases agree with TRBD1. J lost 4 bases, V lost 4 bases, and 2 bases had no gene match. Germline loops: CDR1 MNHEY, CDR2 SVGAGI. CDR3 length: 14 residues. CDR3 loop: CASSLTGGNEKLFF. CDR3 bases: TGTGCCAGCAGTTTAACAGGGGGTAATGAAAAACTGTTTTTT.

The chain joins TRBV7-2 to TRBJ2-7; 9 bases are shared with TRBD1. The CDR3 spans 15 residues. Germline CDR1 is SGHTA and CDR2 is FQGNSA. Trimming at V came to 4 bases and at J to 1 base, leaving 5 bases not matched to a gene. This CDR3 reads CASSSGTGFSYEQYF. DNA for the CDR3: TGTGCCAGCAGCTCCGGGACAGGGTTTTCCTACGAGCAGTACTTC.

The chain uses TRBV6-1 and TRBJ1-5, with D unclear. Trimming removed 6 bases at V and 7 bases at J, with 10 bases between. CDR3 length: 12 residues. Per germline, CDR1 MNHNS and CDR2 SASEGT. The CDR3 sequence: CASRGVGQPQHF. DNA of the CDR3: TGTGCCAGCAGAGGAGTTGGGCAGCCCCAGCATTTT.

The V and J genes are TRBV23-1 and TRBJ1-5; possible D gene TRBD1, 5 bases. Being an ORF, TRBV23-1 has a function that is uncertain. The CDR3 has 12 amino acids. V was trimmed by 9 bases and J by 4 bases, leaving 10 bases between them. The CDR3 DNA follows: TGCGCCAGAAAGGCAGGGAATCAGCCCCAGCATTTT. This translates into CARKAGNQPQHF.

The V gene is TRBV18, the J gene TRBJ1-6; a weak D match, TRBD1 (5 bases). The V end lost 2 bases, the J end lost 5 bases, and 13 bases lay between the germline ends. The CDR3 has 16 residues. Per the germline V gene, CDR1 is KGHSH and CDR2 is LQKENI. Written as DNA, the CDR3 is TGTGCCAGCTCACCATCCAGGGTCCTAAATAATTCACCCCTCCACTTT. Residues: CASSPSRVLNNSPLHF.

The chain links TRBV2 to TRBJ1-1; TRBD1 might be the D (5 bases). Per the germline V gene, CDR1 is SNHLY and CDR2 is FYNNEI. Trimming removed 5 bases from V and 8 bases from J, with 12 bases in between. The CDR3 totals 12 residues. CDR3 nucleotide sequence: TGTGCCAGCAGTTCAGGGTTAATGGAAGCTTTCTTT. Protein product: CASSSGLMEAFF. The whole variable domain, remainder taken from reference TRBV2 and TRBJ1-1, is EPEVTQTPSHQVTQMGQEVILRCVPISNHLYFYWYRQILGQKVEFLVSFYNNEISEKSEIFDDQFSVERPDGSNFTLKIRSTKLEDSAMYFCASSSGLMEAFFGQGTRLTVV.

This chain joins TRBV7-2 and TRBJ2-1; 10 bases match TRBD1. With 1 base clipped from V and 7 bases from J, the junction kept 7 bases outside the gene matches. The CDR3 consists of 16 residues. The germline V gene encodes CDR1 SGHTA and CDR2 FQGNSA. CDR3 region: CASSLVGQGRRNEQFF. In DNA form, the CDR3 reads TGTGCCAGCAGCTTAGTGGGACAGGGGAGGCGTAATGAGCAGTTCTTC. Filled out from reference TRBV7-2 and TRBJ2-1, the complete variable domain reads GAGVSQSPSNKVTEKGKDVELRCDPISGHTALYWYRQSLGQGLEFLIYFQGNSAPDKSGLPSDRFSAERTGGSVSTLTIQRTQQEDSAVYLCASSLVGQGRRNEQFFGPGTRLTVL.

The chain is built from TRBV13 and TRBJ2-3; no definite D call. Germline CDR1 reads PRHDT; CDR2 reads FYEKMQ (reference sequence). V was shortened by 0 bases and J by 4 bases, with 11 bases between the two germline ends. CDR3 size: 15 residues. The chain's CDR3 is CASSLGRRLPDTQYF. In DNA form, the CDR3 reads TGTGCCAGCAGCTTAGGTCGCAGATTACCAGATACGCAGTATTTT.

This chain connects TRBV15 to TRBJ1-5, with a weak D call TRBD1 (6 bases). Trimming stripped 7 bases from V and 2 bases from J, with 15 bases between. The CDR3 sequence is 15 residues long. The germline CDR1 and CDR2 sequences are LNHNV and YYDKDF (reference sequence). The CDR3 nucleotides are TGTGCCACCACCCCAGGGGCGCTTGGCAATCAGCCCCAGCATTTT. It is translated as CATTPGALGNQPQHF.

The gene calls are TRBV10-1 and TRBJ2-7; D might be TRBD2 (6 bases). Germline V CDR1 and CDR2: WNHNN, SYGVQD (reference sequence). The CDR3 has 14 residues. With 2 bases removed from V and 8 bases from J, the gap between germline ends came to 16 bases. The CDR3 is CASSERAAGLKQYF. CDR3 nucleotides: TGCGCCAGCAGTGAGAGGGCGGCGGGGTTGAAGCAGTACTTC.

The chain is built from TRBV28 and TRBJ1-6; 8 bases fit TRBD1. V lost 6 bases to trimming and J lost 5 bases; unmatched junction nucleotides: 12. Germline V gives CDR1 MDHEN, CDR2 SYDVKM. This CDR3 is built from 17 residues. CDR3 DNA: TGTGCCAGCAGCGACATGCGACAGGGGTTGCATAATTCACCCCTCCACTTT. Translated: CASSDMRQGLHNSPLHF.

This chain links TRBV2 with TRBJ1-2; TRBD1 matches at 8 bases. There are 12 residues in the CDR3. Unmatched junction bases numbered 9, after V lost 5 bases and J lost 13 bases. The germline V gene has CDR1 SNHLY and CDR2 FYNNEI. CDR3 amino acids: CASSFRGRLATF. The CDR3 bases are TGTGCCAGCAGTTTCAGGGGGCGGCTAGCCACCTTC.

The chain is built from TRBV11-3 and TRBJ1-2, with D unclear. Trimming took 5 bases from V and 0 from J, leaving 13 bases between them. Germline CDR1 SGHNT, CDR2 YENEEA. The CDR3 has 15 residues. The CDR3 sequence is CASSINDGANYGYTF. The DNA for the CDR3 is TGTGCCAGCAGCATTAACGACGGAGCTAACTATGGCTACACCTTC. Full variable domain (missing parts from reference TRBV11-3 and TRBJ1-2): EAGVVQSPRYKIIEKKQPVAFWCNPISGHNTLYWYLQNLGQGPELLIRYENEEAVDDSQLPKDRFSAERLKGVDSTLKIQPAELGDSAVYLCASSINDGANYGYTFGSGTRLTVV.